The 16 T cell receptor beta chains given below trace back to one sample, sequenced in a study of CD8 T cells in Susac syndrome (dated by TCRdb to about 2019). The library was made by the immunoSEQ multiplex PCR assay. RNA was extracted with the RNeasy kit and roughly 0.45 to 1 ug was reverse transcribed using random hexamers. TCRdb applied fastp at Q25 and MiXCR to the public reads, then kept only in-frame beta chains. Every CDR3 protein is listed once, alongside the most common genes and DNA of its rows. For this sample there are 100,000 to 150,000 distinct CDR3 sequences; around 96% appear just once. Together, the top ten hold less than 0.25% of the sample. The sample was CD8+ T cells from PBMCs. The receptors shown here come from a human donor with Susac syndrome.

J is TRBJ2-5 and V is TRBV20-1, with D tentatively TRBD1 or TRBD2 (5 bases each). Germline values: CDR1 DFQATT, CDR2 SNEGSKA (reference sequence). The CDR3 runs 13 residues. V shed 0 bases and J shed 5 bases, with 10 bases lying between them. Here the CDR3 DNA reads TGCAGTGCTAGAGATGGGGGATGGGAGACCCAGTACTTC. Its protein product is CSARDGGWETQYF.

In DNA form, the CDR3 reads TGTGCCAGCAAAGTTAGGGGGTCCTACGAGCAGTACTTC. It is translated as CASKVRGSYEQYF. This rearrangement joins TRBV27 to TRBJ2-7; the D gene is possibly TRBD1 (6 bases). The CDR3 loop spans 13 amino acids. Germline lookup yields CDR1 MNHEY and CDR2 SMNVEV (reference sequence). V lost 7 bases and J lost 1, with 11 bases in between.

The chain employs TRBV21-1 and TRBJ2-1; the table's D gene call, TRBD1, was not cross checked with the DNA. TRBV21-1 is a known pseudogene. The CDR3 spans 14 residues. DNA of the CDR3: TGTGCCAGCACCCTGCGGGCATCTTACAATGAGCAGTTCTTC. It translates to CASTLRASYNEQFF.

The rearrangement joins TRBV21-1 to TRBJ2-5. TRBV21-1 is a listed pseudogene. This CDR3 is built from 14 residues. CDR3 residues: CASSKVSGKETQYF. The CDR3 DNA reads as TGTGCCAGCAGCAAAGTGTCTGGGAAAGAGACCCAGTACTTC.

The gene calls are TRBV6-4 and TRBJ2-3; D is unresolved. Trimming removed 2 bases at V and 1 base at J, with 10 bases between. The V gene's germline CDR1 is MRHNA and CDR2 SNTAGT. The CDR3 sequence is 15 residues long. The CDR3 region has the DNA TGTGCCAGCAGTGACCGTCCGGACGGCACAGATACGCAGTATTTT. It is translated as CASSDRPDGTDTQYF.

The CDR3 DNA follows: TGTGCCAGCAGCGACGGCAGGGGCTATGGCTACACCTTC. Its translation is CASSDGRGYGYTF. The genes are TRBV7-3 and TRBJ1-2; possibly TRBD1 for D (6 bases). Germline V gives CDR1 SGHTA, CDR2 FQGTGA. The CDR3 spans 13 residues. The V and J ends lost 5 bases and 4 bases respectively, with 11 bases between them. Looking up the rest from reference TRBV7-3 and TRBJ1-2 gives the full variable domain: GAGVSQTPSNKVTEKGKYVELRCDPISGHTALYWYRQSLGQGPEFLIYFQGTGAADDSGLPNDRFFAVRPEGSVSTLKIQRTERGDSAVYLCASSDGRGYGYTFGSGTRLTVV.

This sequence joins TRBV9 and TRBJ2-5; D is unclear. Trimming pared 0 bases from V and 3 bases from J, leaving 15 bases between. The CDR3 has 16 amino acids. Germline V gives CDR1 SGDLS, CDR2 YYNGEE. The CDR3 here is CASSVVGWQKEETQYF. CDR3 sequence (DNA): TGTGCCAGCAGCGTAGTGGGGTGGCAGAAGGAAGAGACCCAGTACTTC.

J is TRBJ1-2 and V is TRBV12-3 or TRBV12-4; possible D gene TRBD1, 5 bases. The CDR3 consists of 13 residues. Trimming stripped 6 bases from V and 2 bases from J, with 10 bases between. CDR3 sequence: CASSTGLNYGYTF. In nucleotides, the CDR3 is TGTGCCAGCAGCACGGGGCTGAACTATGGCTACACCTTC.

This chain joins TRBV28 and TRBJ2-5; 10 bases are shared with TRBD2. The germline V gene has CDR1 MDHEN and CDR2 SYDVKM. The CDR3 totals 13 residues. V gave up 8 bases and J gave up 5 bases; unmatched junction bases: 5. The CDR3 reads CASQPGLAETQYF. The CDR3 bases are TGTGCCAGCCAGCCGGGACTAGCGGAGACCCAGTACTTC.

J is TRBJ1-1 and V is TRBV20-1, with D possibly TRBD1 on 5 matching bases. Trimming removed 3 bases at V and 0 bases at J, with 11 bases between. This CDR3 is built from 14 residues. Germline V CDR1 and CDR2: DFQATT, SNEGSKA (reference sequence). For the CDR3, the DNA is TGCAGTGCTAGGGCGGAGGGGATGAACACTGAAGCTTTCTTT. It translates to CSARAEGMNTEAFF.

The rearrangement uses TRBV14 and TRBJ1-1, with D possibly matching TRBD1 (6 bases). CDR3 length: 13 residues. Germline V gene lookup returns CDR1 SGHDN and CDR2 FVKESK. V was trimmed by 4 bases and J by 5 bases, leaving 11 bases between them. CDR3 in DNA: TGTGCCAGCAGCCGCACAGGGAATACTGAAGCTTTCTTT. Its translation is CASSRTGNTEAFF.

V and J are TRBV20-1 and TRBJ1-2, with 10 bases fitting TRBD1. The CDR3 covers 13 residues. V shed 1 base and J 5 bases; nucleotides not matched to a gene: 1. CDR1 is DFQATT, CDR2 SNEGSKA, per germline (reference sequence). CDR3 sequence (DNA): TGCAGTGCTAGAGCGGACAGGGGGTATGGCTACACCTTC. Residues: CSARADRGYGYTF.

The chain is built from TRBV30 and TRBJ1-2, with D perhaps TRBD1 (5 bases). This CDR3 is 13 amino acids long. The ends were cut back, 3 bases at V and 9 bases at J, with 17 bases in the middle. CDR1 is GTSNPN, CDR2 SVGIG, per germline (reference sequence). The CDR3 sequence: CAWSPRGEYSYTF. The CDR3 nucleotides are TGTGCCTGGAGCCCGCGGGGGGAGTATAGCTACACCTTC.

As DNA, the CDR3 is TGTGCCAGCAGCCAAGGACTAGAGAGCACAGATACGCAGTATTTT. Translation gives CASSQGLESTDTQYF. The chain is built from TRBV7-3 and TRBJ2-3; the match to TRBD2 covers 7 bases. J lost 0 bases, V lost 5 bases, and 5 bases had no gene match. Germline V lookup: CDR1 SGHTA, CDR2 FQGTGA. The CDR3 contains 15 residues. Using reference TRBV7-3 and TRBJ2-3 for the parts outside the CDR3, the full variable domain is GAGVSQTPSNKVTEKGKYVELRCDPISGHTALYWYRQSLGQGPEFLIYFQGTGAADDSGLPNDRFFAVRPEGSVSTLKIQRTERGDSAVYLCASSQGLESTDTQYFGPGTRLTVL.

The chain couples TRBV5-6 to TRBJ2-5, with D possibly being TRBD2 (6 bases). There are 15 residues in the CDR3. The ends were cut back, 4 bases at V and 5 bases at J, with 18 bases in the middle. CDR1 is SGHDT, CDR2 YYEEEE, per germline. Here the CDR3 DNA reads TGTGCCAGCAGCCGGGATGAGGGGACTTTGGAGACCCAGTACTTC. This encodes CASSRDEGTLETQYF.

The CDR3 is CASSFRGQPQHF. As DNA, the CDR3 is TGTGCCAGCAGCTTTAGGGGTCAGCCCCAGCATTTT. The chain carries TRBV7-9 and TRBJ1-5, with D possibly TRBD1 on 5 matching bases. V was cut by 3 bases and J by 6 bases, with 6 bases left in between. The germline V gene encodes CDR1 SEHNR and CDR2 FQNEAQ (reference sequence). The CDR3 sequence is 12 residues long.